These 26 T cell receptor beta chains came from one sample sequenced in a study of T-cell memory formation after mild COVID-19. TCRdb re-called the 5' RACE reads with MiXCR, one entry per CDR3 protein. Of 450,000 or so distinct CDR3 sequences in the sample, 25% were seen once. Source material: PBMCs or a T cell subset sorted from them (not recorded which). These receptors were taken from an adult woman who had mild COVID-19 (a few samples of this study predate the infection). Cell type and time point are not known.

The CDR3 nucleotides read TGTGCCACCAGTCCGAGACTAGCGGGGGGAGCAGATACGCAGTATTTT. Encoded protein: CATSPRLAGGADTQYF. The chain uses TRBV24-1 and TRBJ2-3; 13 bases line up with TRBD2. V shed 6 bases and J 4 bases; nucleotides not matched to a gene: 6. This CDR3 has 16 amino acids. From germline, CDR1 is KGHDR and CDR2 SFDVKD.

Here the CDR3 DNA reads TGTGCCTGGAGCTTCGACAGGGTCTACGAGCAGTACTTC. Translation gives CAWSFDRVYEQYF. J is TRBJ2-7 and V is TRBV30, with 7 bases fitting TRBD1. V trimming: 3 bases; J trimming: 3 bases; junction bases outside the gene matches: 5. CDR3 size: 13 residues. CDR1 and CDR2 (germline): GTSNPN, SVGIG (reference sequence).

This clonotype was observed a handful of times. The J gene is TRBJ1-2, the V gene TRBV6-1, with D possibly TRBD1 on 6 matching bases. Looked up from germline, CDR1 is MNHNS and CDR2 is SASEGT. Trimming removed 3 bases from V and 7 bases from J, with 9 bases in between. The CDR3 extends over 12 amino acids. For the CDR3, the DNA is TGTGCCAGCAGTGACACAGGGTCTGGCTACACCTTC. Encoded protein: CASSDTGSGYTF.

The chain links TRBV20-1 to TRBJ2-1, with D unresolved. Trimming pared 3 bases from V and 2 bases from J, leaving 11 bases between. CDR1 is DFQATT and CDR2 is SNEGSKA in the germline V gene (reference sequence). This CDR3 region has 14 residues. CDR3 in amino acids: CSASVSTTYNEQFF. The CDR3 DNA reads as TGCAGTGCTAGCGTCTCGACCACCTACAATGAGCAGTTCTTC.

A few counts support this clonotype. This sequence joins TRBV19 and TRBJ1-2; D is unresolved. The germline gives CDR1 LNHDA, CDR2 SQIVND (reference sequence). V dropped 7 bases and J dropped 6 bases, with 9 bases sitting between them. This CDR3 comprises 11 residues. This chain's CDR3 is CASTGRNGYTF. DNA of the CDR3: TGTGCCAGTACGGGCAGGAATGGCTACACCTTC.

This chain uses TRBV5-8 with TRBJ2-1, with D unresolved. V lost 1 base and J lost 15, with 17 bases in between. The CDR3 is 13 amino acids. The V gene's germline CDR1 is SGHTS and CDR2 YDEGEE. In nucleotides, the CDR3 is TGTGCCAGCAGCTTGTCTGCCCAAAGTATGGGGTTCTTC. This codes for CASSLSAQSMGFF.

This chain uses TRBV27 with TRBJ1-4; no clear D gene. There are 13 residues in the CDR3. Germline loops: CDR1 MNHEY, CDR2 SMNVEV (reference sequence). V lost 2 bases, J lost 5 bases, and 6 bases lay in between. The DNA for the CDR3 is TGTGCCAGCAGTTTACTAGGGAATGAAAAACTGTTTTTT. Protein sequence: CASSLLGNEKLFF.

CDR3 nucleotides: TGCGCCAGCAGCCAAAACCTTGGGCGGGGTGGTCTTAGCACAGATACGCAGTATTTT. It specifies CASSQNLGRGGLSTDTQYF. V is TRBV4-1 and J is TRBJ2-3; TRBD2 is a possible D gene (6 bases). Germline loops: CDR1 MGHRA, CDR2 YSYEKL. The CDR3 is 19 amino acids. Trimming cost V 2 bases and J 0 bases, with 21 bases left between them.

In nucleotides, the CDR3 is TGTGCCAGCAGTTCCATCCGACAGGGTCCCTACGAGCAGTACTTC. Its translation is CASSSIRQGPYEQYF. The chain joins TRBV6-2 or TRBV6-3 to TRBJ2-7; 7 bases are shared with TRBD1. With 4 bases clipped from V and 2 bases from J, the junction kept 8 bases outside the gene matches. CDR3 length: 15 residues. Germline V gives CDR1 MNHEY, CDR2 SVGEGT.

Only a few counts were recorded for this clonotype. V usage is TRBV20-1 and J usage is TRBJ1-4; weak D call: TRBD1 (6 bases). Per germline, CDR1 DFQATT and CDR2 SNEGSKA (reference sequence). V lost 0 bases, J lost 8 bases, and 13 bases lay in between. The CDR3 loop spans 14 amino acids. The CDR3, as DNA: TGCAGTGCTAGAGATGAGGGGGAATGGGAAAAACTGTTTTTT. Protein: CSARDEGEWEKLFF.

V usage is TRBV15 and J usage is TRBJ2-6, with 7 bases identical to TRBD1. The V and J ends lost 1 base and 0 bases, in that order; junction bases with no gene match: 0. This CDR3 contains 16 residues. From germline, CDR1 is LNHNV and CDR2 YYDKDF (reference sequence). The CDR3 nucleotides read TGTGCCACCAGCAGAGGGACAGGCTCTGGGGCCAACGTCCTGACTTTC. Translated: CATSRGTGSGANVLTF.

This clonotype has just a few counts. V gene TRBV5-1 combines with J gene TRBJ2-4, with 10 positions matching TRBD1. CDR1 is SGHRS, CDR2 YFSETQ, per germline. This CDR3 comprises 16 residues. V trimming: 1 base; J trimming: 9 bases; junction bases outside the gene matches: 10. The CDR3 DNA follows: TGCGCCAGCAGCTTGCGGGCCGGGACAGGGGATGGCATTCAGTACTTC. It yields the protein CASSLRAGTGDGIQYF.

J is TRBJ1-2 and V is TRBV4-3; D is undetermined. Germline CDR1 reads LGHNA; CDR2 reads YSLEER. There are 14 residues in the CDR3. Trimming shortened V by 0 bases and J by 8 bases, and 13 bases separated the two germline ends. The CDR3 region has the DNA TGCGCCAGCAGCCAAGATCTGGTGGCGGGCGGCTACACCTTC. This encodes CASSQDLVAGGYTF.

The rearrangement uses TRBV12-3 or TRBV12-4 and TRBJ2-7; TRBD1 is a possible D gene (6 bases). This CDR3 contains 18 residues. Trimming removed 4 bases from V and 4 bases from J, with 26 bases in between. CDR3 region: CASSSPLGAGAREYEQYF. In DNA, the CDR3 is TGTGCCAGCAGTTCACCCCTGGGGGCAGGGGCGAGAGAGTACGAGCAGTACTTC.

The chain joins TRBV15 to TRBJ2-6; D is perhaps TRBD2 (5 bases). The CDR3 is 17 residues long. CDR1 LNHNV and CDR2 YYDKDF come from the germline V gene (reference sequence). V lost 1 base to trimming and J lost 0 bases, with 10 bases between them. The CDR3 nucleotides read TGTGCCACCAGCAGAGCTGGACTCACCTCTGGGGCCAACGTCCTGACTTTC. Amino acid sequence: CATSRAGLTSGANVLTF.

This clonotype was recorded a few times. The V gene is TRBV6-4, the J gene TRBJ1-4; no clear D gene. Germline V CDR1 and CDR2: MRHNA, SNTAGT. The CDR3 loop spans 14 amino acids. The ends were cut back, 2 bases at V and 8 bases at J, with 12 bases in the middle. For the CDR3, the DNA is TGTGCCAGCAGTGACGGTGGAATGGGAGAAAAACTGTTTTTT. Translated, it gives CASSDGGMGEKLFF.

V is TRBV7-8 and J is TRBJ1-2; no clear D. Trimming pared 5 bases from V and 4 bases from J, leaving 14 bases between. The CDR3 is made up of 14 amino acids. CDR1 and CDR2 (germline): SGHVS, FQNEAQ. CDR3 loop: CASSARDLFYGYTF. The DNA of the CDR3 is TGTGCCAGCAGCGCCCGGGATCTCTTCTATGGCTACACCTTC. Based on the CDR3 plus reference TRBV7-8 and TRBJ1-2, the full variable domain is GAGVSQSPRYKVAKRGQDVALRCDPISGHVSLFWYQQALGQGPEFLTYFQNEAQLDKSGLPSDRFFAERPEGSVSTLKIQRTQQEDSAVYLCASSARDLFYGYTFGSGTRLTVV.

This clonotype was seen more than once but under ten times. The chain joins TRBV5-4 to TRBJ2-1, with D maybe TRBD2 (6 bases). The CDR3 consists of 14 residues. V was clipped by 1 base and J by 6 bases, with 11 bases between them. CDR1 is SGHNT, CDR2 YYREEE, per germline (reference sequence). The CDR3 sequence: CASSLPGSLNEQFF. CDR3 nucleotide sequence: TGTGCCAGCAGCTTGCCCGGGAGTCTCAATGAGCAGTTCTTC.

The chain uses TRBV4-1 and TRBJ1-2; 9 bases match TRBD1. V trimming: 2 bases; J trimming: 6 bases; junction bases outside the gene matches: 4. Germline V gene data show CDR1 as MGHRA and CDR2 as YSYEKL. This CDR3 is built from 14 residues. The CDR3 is CASSQHRGRDGYTF. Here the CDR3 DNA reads TGCGCCAGCAGCCAACACAGGGGGCGCGATGGCTACACCTTC.

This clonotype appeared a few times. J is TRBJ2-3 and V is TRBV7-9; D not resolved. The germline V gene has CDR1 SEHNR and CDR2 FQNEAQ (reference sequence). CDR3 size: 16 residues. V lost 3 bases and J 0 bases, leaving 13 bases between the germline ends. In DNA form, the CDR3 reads TGTGCCAGCAGCTTTGGGTTTCACCCTAGCACAGATACGCAGTATTTT. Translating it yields CASSFGFHPSTDTQYF.

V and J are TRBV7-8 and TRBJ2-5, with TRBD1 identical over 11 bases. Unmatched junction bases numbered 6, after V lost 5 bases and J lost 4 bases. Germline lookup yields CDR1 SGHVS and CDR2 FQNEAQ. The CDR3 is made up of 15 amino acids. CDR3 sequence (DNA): TGTGCCAGCAGCCCAGGACAGGGGGCGCGAGAGACCCAGTACTTC. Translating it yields CASSPGQGARETQYF.

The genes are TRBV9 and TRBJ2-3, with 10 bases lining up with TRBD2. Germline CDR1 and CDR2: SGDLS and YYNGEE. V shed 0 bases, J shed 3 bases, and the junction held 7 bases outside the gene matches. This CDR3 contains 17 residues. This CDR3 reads CASSVGTSGTGTDTQYF. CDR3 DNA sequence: TGTGCCAGCAGCGTAGGGACTAGCGGCACAGGGACAGATACGCAGTATTTT.

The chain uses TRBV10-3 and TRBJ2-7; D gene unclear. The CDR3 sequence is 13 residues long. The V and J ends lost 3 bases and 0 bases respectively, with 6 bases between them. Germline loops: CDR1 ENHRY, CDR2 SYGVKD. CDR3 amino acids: CAISEHDSYEQYF. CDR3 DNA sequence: TGTGCCATCAGTGAACATGACTCCTACGAGCAGTACTTC.

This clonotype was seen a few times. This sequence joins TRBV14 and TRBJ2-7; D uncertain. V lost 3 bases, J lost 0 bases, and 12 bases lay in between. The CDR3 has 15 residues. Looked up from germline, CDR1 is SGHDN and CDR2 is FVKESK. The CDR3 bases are TGTGCCAGCAGCCACAGAGAGGCTCCCTCCTACGAGCAGTACTTC. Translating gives CASSHREAPSYEQYF.

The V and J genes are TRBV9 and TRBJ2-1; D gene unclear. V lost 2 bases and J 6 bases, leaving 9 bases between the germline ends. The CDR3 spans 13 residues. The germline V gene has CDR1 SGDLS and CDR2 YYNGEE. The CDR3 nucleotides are TGTGCCAGCAGCGTCGACTGGTTCAATGAGCAGTTCTTC. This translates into CASSVDWFNEQFF. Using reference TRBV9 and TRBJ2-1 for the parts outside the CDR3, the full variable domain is DSGVTQTPKHLITATGQRVTLRCSPRSGDLSVYWYQQSLDQGLQFLIQYYNGEERAKGNILERFSAQQFPDLHSELNLSSLELGDSALYFCASSVDWFNEQFFGPGTRLTVL.

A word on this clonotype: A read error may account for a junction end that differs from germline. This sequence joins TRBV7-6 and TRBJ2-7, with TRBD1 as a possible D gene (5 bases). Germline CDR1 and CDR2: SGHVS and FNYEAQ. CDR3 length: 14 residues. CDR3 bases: TGCGCCAGCAGCTTGGCCGCCGACAGCTACGAGCAGTACTTC. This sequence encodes CASSLAADSYEQYF.